A selection of T cell receptor beta chains follows, all from one sample in a study of T-cell reconstitution after alpha-beta-depleted transplantation in children. A single record per CDR3 protein comes from TCRdb applying MiXCR to the PCR reads. This repertoire shows about 210,000 distinct CDR3 sequences, around a sixth found once; its top ten account for around 44%. The sample was PBMCs, mostly from graft donor cells, taken 360 days after TCRalphabeta/CD19-depleted stem cell transplant. These receptors came from a male patient aged 2-9 years who had a stem cell transplant for acute lymphoblastic leukemia, so the T cells may come from the graft donor. Both conserved end residues are part of each CDR3.

TRBJ2-3 TRBV5-1 CASSLGTGSQYF
TRBJ2-3 TRBV20-1 CSASWGSTDTQYF
TRBJ2-5 TRBV10-3 CAISPTSRYQETQYF
TRBJ2-7 TRBV5-8 CASSLRTTYEQYF
TRBJ2-3 TRBV5-4 CASTTASTDTQYF
TRBJ2-1 TRBV25-1 CASSEFRAGATYNEQFF
TRBJ2-1 TRBV5-1 CASSLGAFLNNEQFF
TRBJ2-1 TRBV7-9 CASRDRYNEQFF
TRBJ2-4 TRBV3-1 CASSQASGGIAKNIQYF
TRBJ1-2 TRBV20-1 CSAPQPGGDYGYTF
TRBJ2-7 TRBV29-1 CSVEVPGQGSEQYF
TRBJ2-3 TRBV15 CATSRLGTRLFTDTQYF
TRBJ1-5 TRBV5-1 CASSLTDGANQPQHF
TRBJ2-7 TRBV7-3 CASSFIRGHEQYF
TRBJ1-1 TRBV29-1 CSARGTGSTEAFF
TRBJ2-2 TRBV7-2 CASSPRQGENTGELFF
TRBJ2-7 TRBV19 CASSIRAGGMYEQYF
TRBJ2-7 TRBV4-3 CASSPGLAGHYEQYF
TRBJ1-6 TRBV4-2 CASSQVPGQGSSPLHF
TRBJ2-7 TRBV6-1 CASRPGGFSYEQYF
TRBJ2-4 TRBV28 CASRAGDSHNIQYF
TRBJ2-5 TRBV14 CASSQERAGGQETQYF
TRBJ2-2 TRBV6-5 CASSYVGKVAGELFF
TRBJ2-7 TRBV6-2/TRBV6-3 CASSYINLGTVSYEQYF
TRBJ2-2 TRBV7-2 CASSPTRGRGGMFNTGELFF
TRBJ2-3 TRBV4-3 CASSQEAGGPGTQYF
TRBJ2-1 TRBV3-1 CASSQVPSSYNEQFF
TRBJ1-1 TRBV6-2/TRBV6-3 CASSYLPGQGHIGEAFF
TRBJ2-3 TRBV12-3/TRBV12-4 CASSHESSTDTQYF
TRBJ2-3 TRBV7-7 CASSLAPLDTQYF
TRBJ2-2 TRBV19 CASSPPGSRTGELFF
TRBJ2-1 TRBV7-9 CASSQDLGNEQFF
TRBJ2-5 TRBV29-1 CSVELETQYF
TRBJ1-6 TRBV20-1 CSATIDGTGGSPLHF
TRBJ2-7 TRBV10-3 CAISPGQGGYEQYF
TRBJ2-2 TRBV7-7 CASSLGLITGELFF
TRBJ2-5 TRBV20-1 CSARYQETQYF
TRBJ1-4 TRBV4-1 CASSQSQVPDRGTPNEKLFF
TRBJ2-1 TRBV29-1 CSVEVLTILASSSYNEQFF
TRBJ2-3 TRBV3-1 CASSRTARGDTQYF
TRBJ1-1 TRBV30 CARRDSMNTEAFF
TRBJ2-1 TRBV11-2 CASSPREWASGGLGYNEQFF
TRBJ1-1 TRBV5-1 CASSLSQGAGNTEAFF
TRBJ2-2 TRBV6-1 CASRSTGGAYTGELFF
TRBJ2-2 TRBV29-1 CSVYFWNTGELFF
TRBJ1-6 TRBV2 CASSVGTGILGSPLHF
TRBJ2-7 TRBV6-2/TRBV6-3 CASSYQGTAYEQYF
TRBJ2-2 TRBV5-1 CASSLETTGNGELFF
TRBJ2-7 TRBV12-3/TRBV12-4 CASSGEGYEQYF
TRBJ2-2 TRBV10-3 CAISDFGGRITGELFF